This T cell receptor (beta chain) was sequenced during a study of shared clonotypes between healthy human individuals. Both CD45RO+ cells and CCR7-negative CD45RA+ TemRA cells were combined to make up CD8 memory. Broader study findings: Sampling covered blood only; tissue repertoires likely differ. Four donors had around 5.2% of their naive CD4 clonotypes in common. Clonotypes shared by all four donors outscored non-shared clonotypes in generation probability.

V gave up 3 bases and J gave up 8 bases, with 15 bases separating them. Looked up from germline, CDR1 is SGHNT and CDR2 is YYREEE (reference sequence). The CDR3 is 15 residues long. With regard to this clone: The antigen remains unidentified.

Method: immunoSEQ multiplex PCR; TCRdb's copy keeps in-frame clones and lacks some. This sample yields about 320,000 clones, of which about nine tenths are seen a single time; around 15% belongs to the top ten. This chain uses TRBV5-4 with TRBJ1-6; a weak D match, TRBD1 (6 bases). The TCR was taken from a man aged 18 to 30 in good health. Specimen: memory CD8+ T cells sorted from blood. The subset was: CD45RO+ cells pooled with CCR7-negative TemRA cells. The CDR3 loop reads CASSYTGIRDSPLHF. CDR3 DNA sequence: TGTGCCAGCAGCTATACAGGGATACGAGATTCACCCCTCCACTTT.